This T cell receptor beta chain stems from a study of CD4 T cells in relation to SARS-CoV-2 and coronaviruses. Study background: ViraFEST: approximately eleven-day antigen culture of PBMCs, then TCR beta CDR3 sequencing.

With regard to this clone: What it binds is not known.

Naive and memory CD4+ T cells came from enriched cryopreserved PBMCs. Sorted naive or memory CD4+ cells met CEF peptides for approximately ten days. Study-wide findings and caveats: Monoreactive clones expanded significantly more to SARS-CoV-2 than crossreactive clones did.

Repertoires were generated with immunoSEQ multiplex PCR, while TCRdb's copy carries only in-frame clones and drops some. In the table there are approximately 31,000 clones, roughly 76% of which are singletons. Sequenced sample: memory CD4+ T cells from PBMCs, cultured in vitro. The TCR was taken from an adult with COVID-19.

CDR3 nucleotide sequence: TGTGCCGGCCAAGACAGGGTGCGCACTGAAGCTTTCTTT. This gives the protein CAGQDRVRTEAFF. The chain carries TRBV28 and TRBJ1-1; 7 nucleotides line up with TRBD1. The germline V gene has CDR1 MDHEN and CDR2 SYDVKM. The junction had 10 bases not matched to a gene; V was cut back by 11 bases and J by 4 bases. This CDR3 has 13 residues. Filled out from reference TRBV28 and TRBJ1-1, the complete variable domain reads DVKVTQSSRYLVKRTGEKVFLECVQDMDHENMFWYRQDPGLGLRLIYFSYDVKMKEKGDIPEGYSVSREKKERFSLILESASTNQTSMYLCAGQDRVRTEAFFGQGTRLTVV.